The rows below give T cell receptor beta chains drawn from one sample of a study of blood T cells in healthy people across ages. One entry per CDR3 protein results from TCRdb running MiXCR on the 5' RACE reads. Of around 1,900,000 distinct CDR3 sequences listed, more than 35% are singletons. The sequenced sample consisted of blood. These receptors all come from a human donor in good health. CDR3s leave out the opening cysteine and the closing phenylalanine or tryptophan. Each record gives: J gene, V gene, CDR3 protein.

j_call: TRBJ2-4; v_call: TRBV7-2; cdr3_aa: ASSLEWTVGAQNIQY
j_call: TRBJ1-2; v_call: TRBV7-2; cdr3_aa: ASSIQGYGYT
j_call: TRBJ2-3; v_call: TRBV7-2; cdr3_aa: ASSPGGLAGTDTQY
j_call: TRBJ2-7; v_call: TRBV7-9; cdr3_aa: ASSLDGPGGYYEQY
j_call: TRBJ2-3; v_call: TRBV7-2; cdr3_aa: ASSLELAGAEGDTQY
j_call: TRBJ1-5; v_call: TRBV20-1; cdr3_aa: SASPGGAGSNQPQH
j_call: TRBJ2-1; v_call: TRBV20-1; cdr3_aa: SARYRDTLLYNEQF
j_call: TRBJ1-1; v_call: TRBV29-1; cdr3_aa: SVLQQGTWNTEAF
j_call: TRBJ2-3; v_call: TRBV29-1; cdr3_aa: SVTKTGSHTDTQY
j_call: TRBJ1-4; v_call: TRBV7-8; cdr3_aa: ASSAQGLGEKLF
j_call: TRBJ1-5; v_call: TRBV7-9; cdr3_aa: ASSTDRSKQPQH
j_call: TRBJ1-1; v_call: TRBV7-9; cdr3_aa: AHDRGGTEAF
j_call: TRBJ2-2; v_call: TRBV4-3; cdr3_aa: ASSPYRDTGELF